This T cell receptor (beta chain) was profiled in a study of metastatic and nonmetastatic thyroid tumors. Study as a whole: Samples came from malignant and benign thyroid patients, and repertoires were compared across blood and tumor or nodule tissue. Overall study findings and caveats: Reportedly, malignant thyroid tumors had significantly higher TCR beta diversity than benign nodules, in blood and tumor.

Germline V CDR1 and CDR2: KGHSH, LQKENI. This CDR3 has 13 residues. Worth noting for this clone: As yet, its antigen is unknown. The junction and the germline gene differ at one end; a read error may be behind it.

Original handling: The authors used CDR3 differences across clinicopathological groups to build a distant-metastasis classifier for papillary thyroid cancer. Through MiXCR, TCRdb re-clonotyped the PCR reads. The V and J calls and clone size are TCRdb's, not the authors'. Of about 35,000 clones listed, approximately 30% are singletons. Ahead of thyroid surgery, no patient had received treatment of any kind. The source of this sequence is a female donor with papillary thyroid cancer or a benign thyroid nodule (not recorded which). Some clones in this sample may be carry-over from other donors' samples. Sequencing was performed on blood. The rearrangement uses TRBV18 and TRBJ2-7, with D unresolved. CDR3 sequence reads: CASSPPSSCEQYF. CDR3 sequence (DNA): TGTGCCAGCTCACCACCTAGCTCCTGCGAGCAGTACTTC.